Listed below are T cell receptor beta chains from one sample, sequenced in a study of cytomegalovirus exposure and HLA in healthy donors. Using immunoSEQ multiplex PCR, the repertoire was profiled, and TCRdb retains in-frame clones only, with some absent. The table lists 110,000 to 150,000 clones, about 75% of them singletons, with around 7% in the top ten. Sequenced material: PBMCs. The receptors were sampled from a man younger than 40 in good health and CMV-seronegative. Each CDR3 is given with its conserved first and last residue. The order of the fields is CDR3 protein, CDR3 DNA, V gene, D gene, clone size, J gene. A D gene is named only where the DNA matches it firmly. The size field is filled for only some rows; it gives once, few, many or a size class.

CDR3aa: CASSPYGGGDPTDTQYF
CDR3nt: TGTGCCAGCAGCCCATATGGGGGGGGCGATCCCACAGATACGCAGTATTTT
v_gene: TRBV9
d_gene: NA
abundance: NA
j_gene: TRBJ2-3

CDR3aa: CASRPGLTGNTEAFF
CDR3nt: TGTGCCAGCCGCCCAGGCCTAACAGGGAACACTGAAGCTTTCTTT
v_gene: TRBV6-1
d_gene: NA
abundance: NA
j_gene: TRBJ1-1

CDR3aa: CASSPTGTNYEQYF
CDR3nt: TGTGCCAGCAGCCCTACAGGGACCAACTACGAGCAGTACTTC
v_gene: TRBV27
d_gene: NA
abundance: NA
j_gene: TRBJ2-7

CDR3aa: CASRQAPRTEAFF
CDR3nt: TGCGCCAGCAGACAGGCCCCGAGGACTGAAGCTTTCTTT
v_gene: TRBV5-1
d_gene: NA
abundance: NA
j_gene: TRBJ1-1

CDR3aa: CASSYPRDYQETQYF
CDR3nt: TGCGCCAGCAGCTACCCCCGGGACTACCAAGAGACCCAGTACTTC
v_gene: TRBV5-1
d_gene: NA
abundance: NA
j_gene: TRBJ2-5

CDR3aa: CATSRDRGQETQYF
CDR3nt: TGTGCCACCAGTCGGGACAGGGGTCAAGAGACCCAGTACTTC
v_gene: TRBV15
d_gene: TRBD1
abundance: few
j_gene: TRBJ2-5

CDR3aa: CATSSAGQGGYEKLFF
CDR3nt: TGTGCCACCAGCAGCGCGGGACAGGGGGGATATGAAAAACTGTTTTTT
v_gene: TRBV15
d_gene: TRBD1
abundance: NA
j_gene: TRBJ1-4

CDR3aa: CASSFGLGNTDTQYF
CDR3nt: TGCGCCAGCAGCTTCGGACTAGGGAACACAGATACGCAGTATTTT
v_gene: TRBV5-1
d_gene: TRBD2
abundance: few
j_gene: TRBJ2-3

CDR3aa: CASSYDGGRIYEQYF
CDR3nt: TGTGCCAGCAGTTACGACGGGGGACGGATCTACGAGCAGTACTTC
v_gene: TRBV6-6
d_gene: NA
abundance: NA
j_gene: TRBJ2-7

CDR3aa: CASSQWDTQGSPLHF
CDR3nt: TGTGCCAGCAGCCAGTGGGACACACAAGGGTCACCCCTCCACTTT
v_gene: TRBV7-9
d_gene: NA
abundance: few
j_gene: TRBJ1-6

CDR3aa: CASSLKRGRGYTF
CDR3nt: TGTGCCAGCAGTTTAAAGCGAGGTCGGGGCTACACCTTC
v_gene: TRBV27
d_gene: NA
abundance: NA
j_gene: TRBJ1-2

CDR3aa: CASSTHQGDEQFF
CDR3nt: TGTGCCAGTAGTACACACCAGGGCGATGAGCAGTTCTTC
v_gene: TRBV19
d_gene: NA
abundance: NA
j_gene: TRBJ2-1

CDR3aa: CASSPRTRDEQFF
CDR3nt: TGTGCCAGCAGCCCCCGTACTCGGGATGAGCAGTTCTTC
v_gene: TRBV9
d_gene: NA
abundance: once
j_gene: TRBJ2-1

CDR3aa: CRDRGGPGANVLTF
CDR3nt: TGCAGAGATCGAGGGGGTCCTGGGGCCAACGTCCTGACTTTC
v_gene: TRBV29-1
d_gene: NA
abundance: once
j_gene: TRBJ2-6

CDR3aa: CASSQSSGRPYNEQFF
CDR3nt: TGTGCCAGCAGCCAATCGAGCGGGAGACCCTACAATGAGCAGTTCTTC
v_gene: TRBV4-2
d_gene: TRBD2
abundance: once
j_gene: TRBJ2-1

CDR3aa: CASSLGTSGNYGYTF
CDR3nt: TGTGCCAGCAGTCTAGGGACATCCGGCAACTATGGCTACACCTTC
v_gene: TRBV6-5
d_gene: NA
abundance: NA
j_gene: TRBJ1-2

CDR3aa: CASSLDKDATNEKLFF
CDR3nt: TGTGCCAGCAGCTTGGACAAAGATGCAACTAATGAAAAACTGTTTTTT
v_gene: TRBV7-2
d_gene: NA
abundance: NA
j_gene: TRBJ1-4

CDR3aa: CSVDEAGGSYEQYF
CDR3nt: TGCAGCGTTGATGAGGCAGGGGGATCCTACGAGCAGTACTTC
v_gene: TRBV29-1
d_gene: TRBD1
abundance: NA
j_gene: TRBJ2-7

CDR3aa: CASSQGTGAYGYTF
CDR3nt: TGTGCCAGCAGCCAAGGGACAGGGGCCTATGGCTACACCTTC
v_gene: TRBV6-5
d_gene: TRBD1
abundance: NA
j_gene: TRBJ1-2

CDR3aa: CATSRDSRPGTEAFF
CDR3nt: TGTGCCACCAGCAGAGATTCTCGGCCGGGAACTGAAGCTTTCTTT
v_gene: TRBV15
d_gene: NA
abundance: NA
j_gene: TRBJ1-1

CDR3aa: CASSPLRGRTDTQYF
CDR3nt: TGTGCCAGCAGCCCTCTGCGTGGGCGAACAGATACGCAGTATTTT
v_gene: TRBV7-6
d_gene: NA
abundance: NA
j_gene: TRBJ2-3

CDR3aa: CASTSKSRAVSPFF
CDR3nt: TGTGCCAGCACCTCCAAAAGCAGGGCGGTGAGTCCTTTCTTT
v_gene: TRBV21-1
d_gene: NA
abundance: NA
j_gene: TRBJ1-1

CDR3aa: CSSSSIGGVGYEQYF
CDR3nt: TGTTCCAGCAGCTCCATCGGGGGGGTCGGGTACGAGCAGTACTTC
v_gene: TRBV7-9
d_gene: TRBD2
abundance: NA
j_gene: TRBJ2-7

CDR3aa: CASSVAMGRGDSYEQYF
CDR3nt: TGTGCCAGCAGCGTAGCTATGGGCAGGGGGGACTCCTACGAGCAGTACTTC
v_gene: TRBV9
d_gene: NA
abundance: NA
j_gene: TRBJ2-7

CDR3aa: CASSSGTVSTDTQYF
CDR3nt: TGTGCCAGCAGCTCCGGGACAGTCAGCACAGATACGCAGTATTTT
v_gene: TRBV5-6
d_gene: TRBD1
abundance: NA
j_gene: TRBJ2-3

CDR3aa: CASSSRDRANTGELFF
CDR3nt: TGCGCCAGCAGCTCTCGGGACAGGGCAAACACCGGGGAGCTGTTTTTT
v_gene: TRBV4-1
d_gene: TRBD1
abundance: NA
j_gene: TRBJ2-2

CDR3aa: CASSPSGSNNEQFF
CDR3nt: TGTGCCAGCAGCCCTAGCGGGAGTAACAATGAGCAGTTCTTC
v_gene: TRBV14
d_gene: TRBD2
abundance: once
j_gene: TRBJ2-1

CDR3aa: CASSQDTSGRAYEQYF
CDR3nt: TGTGCCAGCAGCCAAGATACTAGCGGGAGGGCGTATGAGCAGTACTTC
v_gene: TRBV4-2
d_gene: TRBD2
abundance: NA
j_gene: TRBJ2-7

CDR3aa: CASSLGALTNEKLFF
CDR3nt: TGTGCCAGCAGCTTAGGGGCGCTTACTAATGAAAAACTGTTTTTT
v_gene: TRBV7-9
d_gene: NA
abundance: few
j_gene: TRBJ1-4

CDR3aa: CASSSPFGLAGDTDTQYF
CDR3nt: TGTGCCAGCAGTTCCCCTTTTGGACTAGCGGGGGATACAGATACGCAGTATTTT
v_gene: TRBV28
d_gene: TRBD2
abundance: NA
j_gene: TRBJ2-3

CDR3aa: CASSLYPLGTGNTEAFF
CDR3nt: TGTGCCAGCAGTTTATACCCACTCGGGACAGGAAACACTGAAGCTTTCTTT
v_gene: TRBV28
d_gene: TRBD1
abundance: NA
j_gene: TRBJ1-1

CDR3aa: CSGYLAGDNEQFF
CDR3nt: TGCAGCGGTTATTTAGCGGGAGATAATGAGCAGTTCTTC
v_gene: TRBV29-1
d_gene: TRBD2
abundance: NA
j_gene: TRBJ2-1

CDR3aa: CASTGQVNTEAFF
CDR3nt: TGCGCCAGCACGGGACAGGTGAACACTGAAGCTTTCTTT
v_gene: TRBV5-1
d_gene: TRBD1
abundance: few
j_gene: TRBJ1-1

CDR3aa: CASSSRWAIYGYTF
CDR3nt: TGTGCCAGCAGCTCCCGATGGGCGATCTATGGCTACACCTTC
v_gene: TRBV5-6
d_gene: NA
abundance: NA
j_gene: TRBJ1-2

CDR3aa: CASSPWGGYEKLFF
CDR3nt: TGTGCCAGCAGCCCCTGGGGGGGGTATGAAAAACTGTTTTTT
v_gene: TRBV6-5
d_gene: NA
abundance: NA
j_gene: TRBJ1-4

CDR3aa: CASSQTSGGQEGGWTDTQYF
CDR3nt: TGTGCCAGCAGCCAAACTAGCGGGGGGCAGGAAGGGGGTTGGACAGATACGCAGTATTTT
v_gene: TRBV28
d_gene: TRBD2
abundance: NA
j_gene: TRBJ2-3

CDR3aa: CASSYGRSTQYF
CDR3nt: TGTGCCAGCAGTTACGGGAGGAGTACCCAGTACTTC
v_gene: TRBV6-6
d_gene: NA
abundance: NA
j_gene: TRBJ2-5

CDR3aa: CASAPGANGLTF
CDR3nt: TGTGCCAGCGCCCCTGGGGCCAACGGCCTGACTTTC
v_gene: TRBV28
d_gene: NA
abundance: once
j_gene: TRBJ2-6

CDR3aa: CASSLDGRANEQFF
CDR3nt: TGTGCCAGCAGCTTAGATGGCAGGGCCAATGAGCAGTTCTTC
v_gene: TRBV11-3
d_gene: NA
abundance: NA
j_gene: TRBJ2-1

CDR3aa: CASSDDRNTGELFF
CDR3nt: TGTGCCAGCTCTGACGACAGGAACACCGGGGAGCTGTTTTTT
v_gene: TRBV18
d_gene: NA
abundance: few
j_gene: TRBJ2-2

CDR3aa: CATNYRADTEAFF
CDR3nt: TGTGCCACCAACTACAGGGCTGACACTGAAGCTTTCTTT
v_gene: TRBV10-3
d_gene: NA
abundance: NA
j_gene: TRBJ1-1

CDR3aa: CASSHSSGKKYNEQFF
CDR3nt: TGTGCCAGCAGCCATTCTAGCGGGAAGAAATACAATGAGCAGTTCTTC
v_gene: TRBV6-6
d_gene: TRBD2
abundance: NA
j_gene: TRBJ2-1

CDR3aa: CAWRPLASGSTDTQYF
CDR3nt: TGTGCCTGGAGGCCCCTAGCTAGCGGTAGCACAGATACGCAGTATTTT
v_gene: TRBV30
d_gene: TRBD2
abundance: NA
j_gene: TRBJ2-3

CDR3aa: CSARDRYTEAFF
CDR3nt: TGCAGCGCTAGGGACAGGTACACTGAAGCTTTCTTT
v_gene: TRBV29-1
d_gene: TRBD1
abundance: few
j_gene: TRBJ1-1

CDR3aa: CASSRTSSTYEQYF
CDR3nt: TGTGCCAGCAGTCGGACTAGCAGTACCTACGAGCAGTACTTC
v_gene: TRBV2
d_gene: TRBD2
abundance: NA
j_gene: TRBJ2-7

CDR3aa: CSVADGGETQYF
CDR3nt: TGCAGCGTTGCTGACGGGGGGGAGACCCAGTACTTC
v_gene: TRBV29-1
d_gene: TRBD2
abundance: NA
j_gene: TRBJ2-5

CDR3aa: CASSLLAGGLGDTQYF
CDR3nt: TGCGCCAGCAGCTTACTAGCGGGGGGGTTAGGAGATACGCAGTATTTT
v_gene: TRBV5-1
d_gene: TRBD2
abundance: NA
j_gene: TRBJ2-3

CDR3aa: CASSPGAGSYEQYF
CDR3nt: TGTGCCAGCAGCCCGGGCGCAGGGTCCTACGAGCAGTACTTC
v_gene: TRBV9
d_gene: NA
abundance: NA
j_gene: TRBJ2-7

CDR3aa: CASSLTPGGIDIQYF
CDR3nt: TGTGCCAGCAGCTTAACCCCAGGGGGGATTGACATTCAGTACTTC
v_gene: TRBV7-3
d_gene: NA
abundance: NA
j_gene: TRBJ2-4

CDR3aa: CASSPTTGNQETQYF
CDR3nt: TGTGCCAGCTCACCCACGACAGGGAACCAAGAGACCCAGTACTTC
v_gene: TRBV18
d_gene: TRBD1
abundance: NA
j_gene: TRBJ2-5

CDR3aa: CASSFRQSETQYF
CDR3nt: TGTGCCAGCAGCTTCCGACAATCAGAGACCCAGTACTTC
v_gene: TRBV7-2
d_gene: NA
abundance: NA
j_gene: TRBJ2-5

CDR3aa: CASSEVRTASYEQYF
CDR3nt: TGTGCCAGCAGTGAAGTACGGACAGCCTCCTACGAGCAGTACTTC
v_gene: TRBV2
d_gene: NA
abundance: NA
j_gene: TRBJ2-7

CDR3aa: CASSLAGRGTALQETQYF
CDR3nt: TGTGCCAGCAGCTTGGCAGGACGGGGGACAGCCCTACAAGAGACCCAGTACTTC
v_gene: TRBV5-6
d_gene: NA
abundance: NA
j_gene: TRBJ2-5

CDR3aa: CASSPGTAGRGYTF
CDR3nt: TGTGCCAGCTCACCCGGGACAGCTGGTCGTGGCTACACCTTC
v_gene: TRBV18
d_gene: TRBD1
abundance: NA
j_gene: TRBJ1-2

CDR3aa: CASSVEGLATYEQYF
CDR3nt: TGTGCCAGCAGCGTCGAGGGTCTAGCCACCTACGAGCAGTACTTC
v_gene: TRBV9
d_gene: NA
abundance: NA
j_gene: TRBJ2-7